This paragraph covers one TCR beta chain sequence. Its target is not known. The study ran its PCR with 60 Vbeta and 13 Jbeta primers. Measured with immunoSEQ multiplex PCR; TCRdb has only the in-frame clones, and not every one. The sample includes roughly 150,000 clones, over 75% of them seen just once. This entry comes from a study of cytomegalovirus exposure and HLA in healthy donors. Study observations and caveats: A prior analysis recorded that most TCR beta V segments were productive about 87% or about 30% of the time. Among TCR beta chains, those listed as cytomegalovirus-associated numbered approximately 150. In vitro data verified three CMV-associated chains as specific for CMV antigens. Most TCR sequences were rare, but some public TCRs occurred in many donors.

Germline-derived CDR1 and CDR2 are LGHNA and YSLEER. The V end lost 4 bases, the J end lost 8 bases, and 32 bases lay between the germline ends. The CDR3 length is 19 residues. This TCR came from a male donor in good health and CMV-seronegative. The chain has TRBV4-3 and TRBJ1-2, with D possibly TRBD1 on 6 matching bases. The sample was PBMCs. The CDR3 loop is CASSLSVRDSDRPGGGYTF. Written as DNA, the CDR3 is TGCGCCAGCAGCCTCTCCGTGAGGGATTCCGACAGGCCCGGTGGGGGCTACACCTTC.